Shown below are 8 T cell receptor beta chains from a single sample sequenced in a study of control samples from healthy donors and cancer patients. Using immunoSEQ multiplex PCR, the repertoire was profiled, and TCRdb retains in-frame clones only, with some absent. This table holds 150,000 to 180,000 clones, approximately 94% found once. The sample was blood. Receptors were obtained from a man aged 40-49 years in good health.

The chain couples TRBV6-5 to TRBJ1-2, with D possibly being TRBD1 (6 bases). The V end was cut by 5 bases, the J end by 2 bases, with 12 bases between. Per the germline V gene, CDR1 is MNHEY and CDR2 is SVGAGI. The CDR3 sequence is 14 residues long. CDR3 loop: CASSRQANNYGYTF. In DNA, the CDR3 is TGTGCCAGCAGTAGACAGGCGAACAACTATGGCTACACCTTC.

CDR3 in DNA: TGTGCCATTGCCGTCACCGGGGAGCTGTTTTTT. Its translation is CAIAVTGELFF. The chain employs TRBV2 and TRBJ2-2, with D hard to call. In germline, CDR1 is SNHLY, CDR2 FYNNEI. With 10 bases removed from V and 4 bases from J, the gap between germline ends came to 7 bases. The CDR3 is 11 residues long. Full variable domain (remainder filled in from reference TRBV2 and TRBJ2-2): EPEVTQTPSHQVTQMGQEVILRCVPISNHLYFYWYRQILGQKVEFLVSFYNNEISEKSEIFDDQFSVERPDGSNFTLKIRSTKLEDSAMYFCAIAVTGELFFGEGSRLTVL.

This chain joins TRBV29-1 and TRBJ2-1, with 12 bases fitting TRBD2. The CDR3 spans 13 residues. Per germline, CDR1 SQVTM and CDR2 ANQGSEA. V trimming: 5 bases; J trimming: 9 bases; junction bases outside the gene matches: 5. DNA for the CDR3: TGCAGCGTTAGACTAGCGGGGGTTGCTGAGCAGTTCTTC. It encodes CSVRLAGVAEQFF.

This chain connects TRBV27 to TRBJ1-5, with D possibly being TRBD1 (6 bases). Germline lookup yields CDR1 MNHEY and CDR2 SMNVEV (reference sequence). This CDR3 region has 15 residues. The V and J ends lost 6 bases and 1 base respectively, with 13 bases between them. The CDR3 bases are TGTGCCAGCAGGAGGGGGTGGGAGAGCAATCAGCCCCAGCATTTT. Protein sequence: CASRRGWESNQPQHF.

This sequence joins TRBV9 and TRBJ2-3, with D possibly TRBD1 on 5 matching bases. This CDR3 comprises 15 residues. Germline V CDR1 and CDR2: SGDLS, YYNGEE. The V and J ends lost 1 base and 0 bases respectively, with 9 bases between them. This CDR3 is CASSVLDSSTDTQYF. The CDR3 DNA sequence: TGTGCCAGCAGCGTACTAGACAGTAGCACAGATACGCAGTATTTT.

This clone occurred once. This chain joins TRBV9 and TRBJ2-5; 13 nucleotides agree with TRBD2. There are 15 residues in the CDR3. Germline values: CDR1 SGDLS, CDR2 YYNGEE. V shed 4 bases and J 5 bases; nucleotides not matched to a gene: 5. CDR3 nucleotides: TGTGCCAGCAGCTCCACTAGCGGGGGGGCTGAGACCCAGTACTTC. Residues: CASSSTSGGAETQYF.

V gene TRBV9 combines with J gene TRBJ1-6; D is possibly TRBD1 (6 bases). With 6 bases removed from V and 7 bases from J, the gap between germline ends came to 11 bases. The germline gives CDR1 SGDLS, CDR2 YYNGEE. This CDR3 comprises 13 residues. CDR3 protein: CASTKTGNSPLHF. The CDR3 DNA is TGTGCCAGCACCAAGACAGGAAATTCACCCCTCCACTTT.

V usage is TRBV6-5 and J usage is TRBJ2-7, with a possible D match to TRBD1 (5 bases). Trimming shortened V by 1 base and J by 3 bases, and 16 bases separated the two germline ends. CDR1 is MNHEY, CDR2 SVGAGI, per germline. The CDR3 has 16 amino acids. The CDR3 DNA follows: TGTGCCAGCAGTTACTGGGTCCCAAGGGGCCTCTACGAGCAGTACTTC. This translates into CASSYWVPRGLYEQYF.